This T cell receptor (beta chain) was obtained from a study of blood T cell repertoires in COVID-19. Study in general: Specimens from acute and convalescent COVID-19 originated in the United States, Italy and Spain. PBMCs, B-cell-depleted T cells, or T cells were the source of the cDNA or gDNA that made up the material.

Seattle participants joined during active infection and were tracked over time. How the authors handled the data: Scientists estimated how many nucleated cells there were by amplifying reference gene primers. Using immunoSEQ multiplex PCR, the repertoire was profiled, and TCRdb retains in-frame clones only, with some absent. D and trimming come from the DNA, and the V and J calls and clone size come from that table. Of around 300,000 clones in the sample, 85% to 90% were seen once. This clonotype originated in a woman in her 50s with COVID-19, enrolled during active disease. Sample: peripheral blood.

The CDR3 DNA reads TGTGCCAGCAGTGTCGGCCAACTAACCGGGGAGCTGTTTTTT. As protein: CASSVGQLTGELFF. The chain couples TRBV2 to TRBJ2-2; D is unclear. The V gene's germline CDR1 is SNHLY and CDR2 FYNNEI. The V end was cut by 4 bases, the J end by 5 bases, with 11 bases between. The CDR3 has 14 amino acids.